This T cell receptor (beta chain) is drawn from a study of shared clonotypes between healthy human individuals. Study conclusions and caveats: It was expected that sequencing depth would affect clonotype sharing among donors.

The CDR3 loop spans 14 amino acids. Trimming removed 2 bases at V and 8 bases at J, with 15 bases between. Germline V gives CDR1 WSHSY, CDR2 SAAADI. Donors were Caucasian adults residing in Nashville, Tennessee, USA. Division of CD4+ cells produced a CD45RA+ naive subset and a CD45RA-negative memory subset. TCRdb's table, derived via immunoSEQ multiplex PCR, lists solely in-frame clones and lacks some. Of about 2.4 million clones listed, approximately 93% are singletons. As regards this clone: Its antigen is currently unknown.

The sequenced sample consisted of naive CD4+ T cells from PBMCs. Subset here: CD45RA+ positively selected. This sequence was found in a man aged 18 to 29 in good health. Some clones in this sample may be carry-over from other donors' samples. V and J are TRBV10-2 and TRBJ1-2; weak D call: TRBD1 (5 bases). The CDR3 region has the DNA TGCGCCAGCAGTGAGGTTGTAGGGGCAAGCGGCTACACCTTC. Its protein product is CASSEVVGASGYTF.